A single sample is the source of the 27 T cell receptor beta chains below, sequenced in a study of cytomegalovirus exposure and HLA in healthy donors. Primers: 60 Vbeta forward and 13 Jbeta reverse. The method was immunoSEQ multiplex PCR; TCRdb's version includes in-frame clones alone and lacks a portion of them. The sample contains 130,000 or so clones, over 70% of which appear only once. The sample taken for sequencing was PBMCs. These receptors originate from a woman between 40 and 55 years old in good health and CMV-seronegative.

This clone has a single count. This chain joins TRBV4-1 and TRBJ2-2; TRBD2 matches 10 bases. Germline assignment: CDR1 MGHRA and CDR2 YSYEKL. With V trimmed by 8 bases and J by 1 base, 10 bases remained unmatched. The CDR3 is made up of 17 amino acids. CDR3 bases: TGCGCCAGCCTAGAACGGGCTAGCGGGGGGAACACCGGGGAGCTGTTTTTT. This translates into CASLERASGGNTGELFF.

This rearrangement joins TRBV10-2 to TRBJ1-2; D not certain. The germline V gene encodes CDR1 WSHSY and CDR2 SAAADI. The germline V and J ends were trimmed by 4 bases and 0 bases, with 3 bases remaining between them. This CDR3 is built from 12 residues. CDR3 sequence: CASSASNYGYTF. CDR3 coding DNA: TGCGCCAGCAGTGCCTCTAACTATGGCTACACCTTC.

The chain employs TRBV4-2 and TRBJ2-3, with TRBD2 identical over 7 bases. Germline V gene sequence: CDR1 LGHNA, CDR2 YNFKEQ. This CDR3 is built from 15 residues. Trimming at V came to 1 base and at J to 4 bases, leaving 5 bases not matched to a gene. The CDR3 coding sequence is TGTGCCAGCAGCCAAGTCCCTAGCGGAGCAGATACGCAGTATTTT. This translates into CASSQVPSGADTQYF.

The rearrangement links TRBV12-5 to TRBJ2-7, with D uncertain. This CDR3 has 13 amino acids. Germline lookup yields CDR1 LGHNT and CDR2 FRNRAP. V dropped 4 bases and J dropped 4 bases, with 11 bases sitting between them. The CDR3 sequence is CASGSQPVYEQYF. CDR3 in DNA: TGTGCTAGTGGTTCCCAACCGGTTTACGAGCAGTACTTC.

The chain recombines TRBV7-8 with TRBJ1-2; TRBD1 aligns across 7 bases. The CDR3 is 13 residues long. The V and J ends lost 6 bases and 3 bases, in that order; junction bases with no gene match: 4. Looked up from germline, CDR1 is SGHVS and CDR2 is FQNEAQ. The CDR3 spells CASRQGVDYGYTF. The CDR3 DNA reads as TGTGCCAGCAGGCAGGGGGTGGACTATGGCTACACCTTC.

This sequence joins TRBV25-1 and TRBJ1-2; tentative D call: TRBD1 (6 bases). Trimming left V 5 bases short and J 3 bases short, with 13 bases between. This CDR3 spans 14 amino acids. Germline-derived CDR1 and CDR2 are MGHDK and SYGVNS. The CDR3 is CASSSGGRDYGYTF. As DNA, the CDR3 is TGTGCCAGCAGTTCGGGGGGGCGAGACTATGGCTACACCTTC.

The CDR3 coding sequence is TGTGCCAGCAGCCCCTCCCGGTGGGATACGCAGTATTTT. It codes for CASSPSRWDTQYF. This chain joins TRBV7-2 and TRBJ2-3, with no clear D. Germline V gene sequence: CDR1 SGHTA, CDR2 FQGNSA. Trimming removed 5 bases from V and 6 bases from J, with 12 bases in between. The CDR3 is 13 amino acids.

J is TRBJ2-5 and V is TRBV4-2, with D perhaps matching TRBD1 (5 bases). The CDR3 runs to 19 residues. V was shortened by 4 bases and J by 0 bases, with 24 bases between the two germline ends. In germline, CDR1 is LGHNA, CDR2 YNFKEQ. CDR3 bases: TGTGCCAGCAGCCCCCTAAGAACTTTGGACACGAAGTACCAAGAGACCCAGTACTTC. This translates into CASSPLRTLDTKYQETQYF.

The chain links TRBV9 to TRBJ2-1, with TRBD2 identical over 9 bases. V was pared by 0 bases and J by 5 bases, with 3 bases of the junction left unmatched. Germline CDR1 and CDR2: SGDLS and YYNGEE. The CDR3 totals 15 residues. The DNA of the CDR3 is TGTGCCAGCAGCGTAGTCATAGCGGGGGACAATGAGCAGTTCTTC. Amino acid sequence: CASSVVIAGDNEQFF. The full variable domain, in which reference TRBV9 and TRBJ2-1 provide the parts outside the CDR3, is DSGVTQTPKHLITATGQRVTLRCSPRSGDLSVYWYQQSLDQGLQFLIQYYNGEERAKGNILERFSAQQFPDLHSELNLSSLELGDSALYFCASSVVIAGDNEQFFGPGTRLTVL.

This clone has only a few counts. This chain links TRBV19 with TRBJ2-7; TRBD1 matches at 7 bases. Trimming at V came to 5 bases and at J to 7 bases, leaving 14 bases not matched to a gene. CDR1 and CDR2 (germline): LNHDA, SQIVND (reference sequence). The CDR3 covers 15 residues. CDR3: CASSSGTVPLREQYF. DNA for the CDR3: TGTGCCAGTAGTTCCGGGACAGTCCCTTTGAGGGAGCAGTACTTC.

The V call is TRBV10-3, the J call TRBJ1-1; D gene uncertain. There are 14 residues in the CDR3. V lost 3 bases to trimming and J lost 0 bases, with 8 bases between them. Germline assignment: CDR1 ENHRY and CDR2 SYGVKD. The CDR3 DNA sequence: TGTGCCATCAGTGAAGGGAGGATGAACACTGAAGCTTTCTTT. Encoded protein: CAISEGRMNTEAFF.

The rearrangement joins TRBV5-4 to TRBJ1-2; D not certain. The CDR3 is 14 residues long. The ends were cut back, 3 bases at V and 1 base at J, with 10 bases in the middle. Per the germline V gene, CDR1 is SGHNT and CDR2 is YYREEE (reference sequence). Here the CDR3 reads CASSSGGVNYGYTF. The CDR3 DNA is TGTGCCAGCAGCTCCGGCGGGGTTAACTATGGCTACACCTTC.

This rearrangement joins TRBV2 to TRBJ1-5, with D possibly TRBD1 on 6 matching bases. Trimming left V 7 bases short and J 1 base short, with 14 bases between. Per the germline V gene, CDR1 is SNHLY and CDR2 is FYNNEI. The CDR3 contains 15 residues. CDR3 DNA sequence: TGTGCCAGCACCTACTTTACAGGGAGCAATCAGCCCCAGCATTTT. This encodes CASTYFTGSNQPQHF. Together with reference TRBV2 and TRBJ1-5, the CDR3 gives the full variable domain: EPEVTQTPSHQVTQMGQEVILRCVPISNHLYFYWYRQILGQKVEFLVSFYNNEISEKSEIFDDQFSVERPDGSNFTLKIRSTKLEDSAMYFCASTYFTGSNQPQHFGDGTRLSIL.

This clone occurred once. The chain combines TRBV19 with TRBJ2-3; perhaps TRBD2 as D (5 bases). The CDR3 consists of 15 residues. The V gene lost 1 base and the J gene lost 1 base, with 9 bases spanning the gap. Germline CDR1 is LNHDA and CDR2 is SQIVND (reference sequence). The CDR3 loop is CASSIGRARTDTQYF. CDR3 nucleotide sequence: TGTGCCAGTAGTATAGGGCGGGCTCGCACAGATACGCAGTATTTT.

This chain joins TRBV12-2 and TRBJ1-2; the table's TRBD1 call for D was not verified on the DNA. TRBV12-2 is listed as a pseudogene. The CDR3 has 14 amino acids. The CDR3 protein is CASRLNRAPYGYTF. The CDR3 coding sequence is TGTGCAAGTCGCTTAAACAGGGCTCCTTATGGCTACACCTTC.

This chain uses TRBV5-1 with TRBJ2-1; possibly TRBD2 for D (6 bases). Deletions cut 3 bases from V and 1 base from J, with 20 bases between. This CDR3 has 18 residues. Looked up from germline, CDR1 is SGHRS and CDR2 is YFSETQ. CDR3 sequence: CASSSPISGGRSYNEQFF. Here the CDR3 DNA reads TGCGCCAGCAGCTCACCAATATCAGGAGGGAGATCCTACAATGAGCAGTTCTTC.

This clone was observed a single time. This sequence joins TRBV12-5 and TRBJ2-1; D remains ambiguous. With 5 bases removed from V and 9 bases from J, the gap between germline ends came to 11 bases. The length of the CDR3 is 12 residues. Germline V gives CDR1 LGHNT, CDR2 FRNRAP. CDR3 in amino acids: CASGPIDSEQFF. The CDR3 nucleotides read TGTGCTAGTGGTCCTATAGACTCTGAGCAGTTCTTC.

This chain connects TRBV27 to TRBJ2-7; D ambiguous. CDR1 is MNHEY and CDR2 is SMNVEV in the germline V gene (reference sequence). This CDR3 comprises 13 residues. With 4 bases removed from V and 1 base from J, the gap between germline ends came to 8 bases. Here the CDR3 DNA reads TGTGCCAGCAGTTCCGGGTTATCCTACGAGCAGTACTTC. Encoded protein: CASSSGLSYEQYF.

V and J are TRBV27 and TRBJ1-2; TRBD1 matches 10 bases. Germline V lookup: CDR1 MNHEY, CDR2 SMNVEV (reference sequence). The CDR3 runs 18 residues. Trimming at V came to 5 bases and at J to 2 bases, leaving 14 bases not matched to a gene. In DNA form, the CDR3 reads TGTGCCAGCAGTGGACAGGGGGACAGGGGCGGCCAAAACTATGGCTACACCTTC. Protein: CASSGQGDRGGQNYGYTF.

The CDR3 DNA sequence: TGTGCCAGCAGCTTCCGACAGGGGACTGAAGCTTTCTTT. Its protein is CASSFRQGTEAFF. The chain employs TRBV7-9 and TRBJ1-1; 8 bases align to TRBD1. V shed 3 bases and J 5 bases; nucleotides not matched to a gene: 2. This CDR3 has 13 amino acids. The germline gives CDR1 SEHNR, CDR2 FQNEAQ (reference sequence). Looking up the rest from reference TRBV7-9 and TRBJ1-1 gives the full variable domain: DTGVSQNPRHKITKRGQNVTFRCDPISEHNRLYWYRQTLGQGPEFLTYFQNEAQLEKSRLLSDRFSAERPKGSFSTLEIQRTEQGDSAMYLCASSFRQGTEAFFGQGTRLTVV.

The rearrangement links TRBV4-2 to TRBJ2-2; 11 bases are shared with TRBD2. CDR1 is LGHNA, CDR2 YNFKEQ, per germline. V dropped 0 bases and J dropped 6; count of bases not matched to a gene: 3. The CDR3 is 16 residues long. The CDR3 is CASSQDNSGGAGELFF. The CDR3 nucleotides are TGTGCCAGCAGCCAAGATAATAGCGGGGGGGCCGGGGAGCTGTTTTTT.

DNA of the CDR3: TGCGCCAGCAGCGCCGAGGGGGAGGGAGAGCAGTACTTC. Translation gives CASSAEGEGEQYF. The chain is built from TRBV5-1 and TRBJ2-7; possible D gene TRBD2, 7 bases. Germline V lookup: CDR1 SGHRS, CDR2 YFSETQ. Deletions cut 4 bases from V and 7 bases from J, with 15 bases between. The CDR3 is made up of 13 amino acids.

This clone was seen a single time. The chain combines TRBV6-4 with TRBJ2-6, with 9 positions matching TRBD1. The CDR3 has 18 residues. V lost 0 bases, J lost 2 bases, and 5 bases stayed unmatched. CDR1 MRHNA and CDR2 SNTAGT come from the germline V gene. CDR3 loop: CASSDSRTGETGANVLTF. The CDR3 DNA reads as TGTGCCAGCAGTGACTCTAGGACAGGGGAGACTGGGGCCAACGTCCTGACTTTC.

V and J are TRBV5-1 and TRBJ2-5, with TRBD2 identical over 9 bases. The junction had 6 bases not matched to a gene; V was cut back by 4 bases and J by 5 bases. The length of the CDR3 is 14 residues. The germline V gene has CDR1 SGHRS and CDR2 YFSETQ. CDR3: CASSERGASETQYF. Written as DNA, the CDR3 is TGCGCCAGCAGCGAGCGGGGGGCCTCGGAGACCCAGTACTTC.

This chain connects TRBV6-1 to TRBJ1-5; no definite D call. V was shortened by 2 bases and J by 2 bases, with 13 bases between the two germline ends. CDR1 is MNHNS, CDR2 SASEGT, per germline. The CDR3 covers 16 residues. The CDR3 nucleotides read TGTGCCAGCAGTGAAAACGGGAGGGTTGGCAATCAGCCCCAGCATTTT. It codes for CASSENGRVGNQPQHF.

The chain carries TRBV11-3 and TRBJ2-2, with 7 positions matching TRBD2. The V and J ends lost 1 base and 1 base, in that order; junction bases with no gene match: 0. This CDR3 has 15 amino acids. The germline gives CDR1 SGHNT, CDR2 YENEEA. CDR3 protein: CASSLGGGNTGELFF. The CDR3 bases are TGTGCCAGCAGCTTAGGCGGGGGGAACACCGGGGAGCTGTTTTTT.

V gene TRBV28 combines with J gene TRBJ2-7; 9 nucleotides align to TRBD2. The germline V gene has CDR1 MDHEN and CDR2 SYDVKM. With V trimmed by 7 bases and J by 3 bases, 4 bases remained unmatched. This CDR3 region has 13 residues. CDR3 sequence reads: CASTRGGGYEQYF. Here the CDR3 DNA reads TGTGCCAGCACCCGCGGGGGGGGCTACGAGCAGTACTTC.